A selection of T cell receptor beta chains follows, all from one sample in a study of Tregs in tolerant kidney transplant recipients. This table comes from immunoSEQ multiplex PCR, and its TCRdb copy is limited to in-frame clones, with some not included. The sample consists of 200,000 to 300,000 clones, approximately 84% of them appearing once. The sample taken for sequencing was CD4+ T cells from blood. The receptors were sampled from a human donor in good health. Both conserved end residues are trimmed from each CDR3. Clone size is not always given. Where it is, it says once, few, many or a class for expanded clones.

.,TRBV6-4,ASSATSKDEQF
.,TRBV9,ASSVVPISGKGTDTQY
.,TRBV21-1,ASSNFDGDQETQY
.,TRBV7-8,ASSLALTGNYGYT
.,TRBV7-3,ASSRDGRDGYT
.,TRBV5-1,ASSRELAGGYEQY
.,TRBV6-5,ASTPAGRNTEAF
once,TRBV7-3,ASSPGAGQNAYEQY
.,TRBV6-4,ASSDSKTDRGKPTKAYEQY
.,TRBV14,ASSRAPTNNEQF
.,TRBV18,ASSPQGTNTGELF
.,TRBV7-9,ASSSWRGGGDTQY
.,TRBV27,ASSFWHRSSYEQY
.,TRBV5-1,ASSPLWGRETGELF
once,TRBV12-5,ASGATITYT
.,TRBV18,ASSPQAGAGLYSGNTIY
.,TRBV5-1,ASSLGTTGVGELF
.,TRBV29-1,SVARGTAGDLYNEQF
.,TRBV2,ASLRDSGNTIY
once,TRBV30,AWSVIRTGELF
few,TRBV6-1,ASSAIDDSGNTIY
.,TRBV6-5,ASRLAGEINEQF
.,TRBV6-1,ASRGAGTVRDTQY
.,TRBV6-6,ASSRLTEKLF
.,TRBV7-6,ASSTDRSSGNTIY
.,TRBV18,ASSPTSGSSYEQY
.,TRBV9,ASSVGVVRNTEAF
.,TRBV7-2,ASSLAGRQWNTEAF
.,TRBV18,ASSPPSQGEQY
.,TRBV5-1,ASSLPRASGSTDTQY
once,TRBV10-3,AISNPSGSTDTQY
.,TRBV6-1,ASSEPTPGQGYYGYT
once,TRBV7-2,ASNQGGEQY
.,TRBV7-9,ASSFRTGENTEAF
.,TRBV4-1,ASSTHPVQPNEQF
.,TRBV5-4,ASSGQFTLGTEAF
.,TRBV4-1,ASSLRGAEMNTEAF
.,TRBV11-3,ASSGEGGIGEAF
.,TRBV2,ASRAEGTDTQY
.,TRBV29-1,SVDSGVRTEAF
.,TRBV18,ASSPGLAATSETQY
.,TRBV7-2,ASSPRDRTDIQY
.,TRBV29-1,SVEGGQGFVDGYT
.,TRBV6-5,ASRGTPNTEAF
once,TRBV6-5,ASSYIGEKLF
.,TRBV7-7,ASRPIAGGETQY
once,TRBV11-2,ASSSTGVWTEAF
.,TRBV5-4,ASSPDRSYEQY
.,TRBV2,ASSDEGNYGYT
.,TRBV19,ASSIGQGRANQPQH
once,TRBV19,ASMKSSGRGEQY